The clone carrying this TCR beta chain was seen repeatedly, ten times or more. No antigen is known for it. This entry belongs to a study of T cells after yellow fever vaccination. On the study more broadly: Fractions containing few cells were prepared with SMART-Seq v4 Ultra Low Input. Study conclusions and caveats: Clonotypes found in both CD4 and CD8 compartments made up a small share. On re-exposure, the response was weaker but peaked faster, at day 5 versus 15.

V was pared by 6 bases and J by 0 bases, with 17 bases between. This CDR3 is 15 amino acids long. Germline loops: CDR1 DFQATT, CDR2 SNEGSKA (reference sequence). TCR cDNA was made by 5'RACE template switching, adding a universal primer site and UMIs. TCRdb itself ran the 5' RACE reads through MiXCR, one entry per CDR3 protein. The data contain some 150,000 distinct CDR3 sequences, around 8.5% of them singletons. The sequence was obtained from a man in his late teens or twenties who received the YFV17D yellow fever vaccine. Sequenced material: CD8+ T cells sorted from PBMCs, taken 45 days after the yellow fever booster vaccination. V and J are TRBV20-1 and TRBJ1-1; D is uncertain. The CDR3 region is CSARPGHPVNTEAFF. The CDR3 DNA reads TGCAGTGCGCGTCCGGGCCATCCGGTGAACACTGAAGCTTTCTTT.